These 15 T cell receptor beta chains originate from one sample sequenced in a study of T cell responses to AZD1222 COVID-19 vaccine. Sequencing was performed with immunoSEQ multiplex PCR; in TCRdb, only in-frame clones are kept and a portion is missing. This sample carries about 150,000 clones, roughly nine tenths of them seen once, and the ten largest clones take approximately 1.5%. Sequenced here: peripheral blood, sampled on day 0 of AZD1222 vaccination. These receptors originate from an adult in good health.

CDR3 in DNA: TGCGCCAGCAGCTTGACAGGGTTAGGAAACACCATATATTTT. It yields the protein CASSLTGLGNTIYF. The rearrangement joins TRBV5-1 to TRBJ1-3; weak D call: TRBD1 (6 bases). The CDR3 length is 14 residues. Germline loops: CDR1 SGHRS, CDR2 YFSETQ. Deletions cut 1 base from V and 4 bases from J, with 9 bases between. Full variable domain (remainder filled in from reference TRBV5-1 and TRBJ1-3): KAGVTQTPRYLIKTRGQQVTLSCSPISGHRSVSWYQQTPGQGLQFLFEYFSETQRNKGNFPGRFSGRQFSNSRSEMNVSTLELGDSALYLCASSLTGLGNTIYFGEGSWLTVV.

The CDR3 DNA reads TGTGCCAGCAGTAGTCGACAGGCCGTTTATGGCTACACCTTC. This gives the protein CASSSRQAVYGYTF. The rearrangement links TRBV6-5 to TRBJ1-2, with D perhaps TRBD1 (6 bases). This CDR3 has 14 amino acids. In germline, CDR1 is MNHEY, CDR2 SVGAGI. The V end lost 5 bases, the J end lost 5 bases, and 15 bases lay between the germline ends.

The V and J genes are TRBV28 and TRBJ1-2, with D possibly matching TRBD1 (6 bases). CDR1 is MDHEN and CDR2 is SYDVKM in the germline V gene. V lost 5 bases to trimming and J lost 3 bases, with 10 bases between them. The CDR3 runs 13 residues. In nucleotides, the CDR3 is TGTGCCAGCAGTATACGACAGGACTATGGCTACACCTTC. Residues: CASSIRQDYGYTF.

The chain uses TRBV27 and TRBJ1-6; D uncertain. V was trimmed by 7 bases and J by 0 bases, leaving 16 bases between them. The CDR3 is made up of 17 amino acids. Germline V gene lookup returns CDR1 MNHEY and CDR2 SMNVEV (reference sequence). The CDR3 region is CASTPSTESSYNSPLHF. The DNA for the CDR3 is TGTGCCAGCACCCCCAGTACAGAGAGCTCCTATAATTCACCCCTCCACTTT.

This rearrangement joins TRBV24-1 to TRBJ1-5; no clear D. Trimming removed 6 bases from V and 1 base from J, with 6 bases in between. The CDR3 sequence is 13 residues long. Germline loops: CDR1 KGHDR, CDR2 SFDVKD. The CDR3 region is CATSPGSNQPQHF. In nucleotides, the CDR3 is TGTGCCACCAGTCCTGGAAGCAATCAGCCCCAGCATTTT.

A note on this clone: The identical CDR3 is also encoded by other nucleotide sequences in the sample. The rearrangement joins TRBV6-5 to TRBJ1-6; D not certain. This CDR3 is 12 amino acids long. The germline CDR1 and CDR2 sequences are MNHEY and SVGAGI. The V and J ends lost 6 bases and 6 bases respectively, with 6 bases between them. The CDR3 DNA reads TGTGCCAGCAGGAGGATTAATTCACCCCTCCACTTT. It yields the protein CASRRINSPLHF.

The CDR3 nucleotides are TGTGCCAGCAGTTTATCGGGACAGGGGTCCTCACCCCTCCACTTT. The encoded protein is CASSLSGQGSSPLHF. The rearrangement uses TRBV28 and TRBJ1-6; 10 bases match TRBD1. This CDR3 region has 15 residues. V lost 1 base, J lost 10 bases, and 4 bases stayed unmatched. The germline gives CDR1 MDHEN, CDR2 SYDVKM. The full variable domain, with the rest looked up from reference TRBV28 and TRBJ1-6, is DVKVTQSSRYLVKRTGEKVFLECVQDMDHENMFWYRQDPGLGLRLIYFSYDVKMKEKGDIPEGYSVSREKKERFSLILESASTNQTSMYLCASSLSGQGSSPLHFGNGTRLTVT.

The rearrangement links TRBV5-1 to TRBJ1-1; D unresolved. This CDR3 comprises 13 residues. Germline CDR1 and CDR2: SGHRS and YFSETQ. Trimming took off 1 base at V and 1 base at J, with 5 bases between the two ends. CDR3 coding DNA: TGCGCCAGCAGCTTGAAAGGGAACACTGAAGCTTTCTTT. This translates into CASSLKGNTEAFF.

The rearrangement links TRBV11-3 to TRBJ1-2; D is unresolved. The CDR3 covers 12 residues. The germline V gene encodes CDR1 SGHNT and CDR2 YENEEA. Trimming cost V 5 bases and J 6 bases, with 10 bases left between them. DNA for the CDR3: TGTGCCAGCAGCCCCCGGGGTGATGGCTACACCTTC. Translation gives CASSPRGDGYTF.

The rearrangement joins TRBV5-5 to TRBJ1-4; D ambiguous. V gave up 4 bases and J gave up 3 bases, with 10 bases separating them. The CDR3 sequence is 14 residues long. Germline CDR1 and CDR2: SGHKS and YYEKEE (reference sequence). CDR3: CASSPGWSNEKLFF. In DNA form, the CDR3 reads TGTGCCAGCAGCCCGGGGTGGTCTAATGAAAAACTGTTTTTT. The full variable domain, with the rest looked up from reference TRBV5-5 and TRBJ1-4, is DAGVTQSPTHLIKTRGQQVTLRCSPISGHKSVSWYQQVLGQGPQFIFQYYEKEERGRGNFPDRFSARQFPNYSSELNVNALLLGDSALYLCASSPGWSNEKLFFGSGTQLSVL.

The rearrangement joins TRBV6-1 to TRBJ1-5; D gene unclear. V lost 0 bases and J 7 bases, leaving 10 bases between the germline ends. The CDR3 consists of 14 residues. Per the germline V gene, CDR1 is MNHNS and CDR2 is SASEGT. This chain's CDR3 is CASSEARLGQPQHF. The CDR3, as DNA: TGTGCCAGCAGTGAAGCGCGCTTGGGGCAGCCCCAGCATTTT.

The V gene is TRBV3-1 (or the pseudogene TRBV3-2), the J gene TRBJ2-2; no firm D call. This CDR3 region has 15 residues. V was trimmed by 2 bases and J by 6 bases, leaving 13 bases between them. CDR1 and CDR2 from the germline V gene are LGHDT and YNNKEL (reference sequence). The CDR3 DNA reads TGTGCCAGCAGCCAACCCCCGGCAGGCTCCGGGGAGCTGTTTTTT. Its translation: CASSQPPAGSGELFF.

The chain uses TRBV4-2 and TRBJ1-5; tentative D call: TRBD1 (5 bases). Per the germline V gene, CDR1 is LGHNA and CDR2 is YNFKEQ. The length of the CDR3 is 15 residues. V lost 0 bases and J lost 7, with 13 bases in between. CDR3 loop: CASSQDSGVGQPQHF. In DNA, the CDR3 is TGTGCCAGCAGCCAAGATTCGGGGGTAGGGCAGCCCCAGCATTTT.

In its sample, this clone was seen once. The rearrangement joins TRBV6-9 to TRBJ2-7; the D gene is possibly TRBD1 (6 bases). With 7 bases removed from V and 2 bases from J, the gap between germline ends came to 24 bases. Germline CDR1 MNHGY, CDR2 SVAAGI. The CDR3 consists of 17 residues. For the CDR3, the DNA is TGTGCCAGCATCAGAGAGCAGAGAGGACAGTACACCTACGAGCAGTACTTC. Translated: CASIREQRGQYTYEQYF.

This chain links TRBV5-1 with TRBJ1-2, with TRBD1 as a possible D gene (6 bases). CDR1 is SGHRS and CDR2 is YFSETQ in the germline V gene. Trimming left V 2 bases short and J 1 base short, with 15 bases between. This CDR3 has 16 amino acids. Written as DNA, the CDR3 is TGCGCCAGCAGCTTAACACAGGGCCACTATAACTATGGCTACACCTTC. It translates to CASSLTQGHYNYGYTF.